Listed below are T cell receptor beta chains from one sample, sequenced in a study of glioma-infiltrating T cells after dendritic cell vaccination. Using immunoSEQ multiplex PCR, the repertoire was profiled, and TCRdb retains in-frame clones only, with some absent. The sample shows tens of thousands of clones, 85% of them seen only once. Material: blood, obtained after dendritic cell vaccination. These receptors came from a human donor with glioblastoma. CDR3s include the opening cysteine and the closing phenylalanine or tryptophan. D genes are given only for firm matches.

TRBJ2-7,TRBV5-1,TRBD1,CASSLTGAATYEQYF
TRBJ2-5,TRBV19,TRBD2,CASSQRGTSGRGQETQYF
TRBJ2-7,TRBV27,NA,CASRRAQGGRVSWPQYF
TRBJ2-3,TRBV5-1,TRBD2,CASSLGGLAAGPTDTQYF
TRBJ2-1,TRBV19,NA,CASSISREQFF
TRBJ2-7,TRBV7-9,TRBD2,CASSLGGAGGLEQYF
TRBJ1-6,TRBV4-3,TRBD1,CASSRKRDSDNSPLHF
TRBJ1-1,TRBV7-6,NA,CASSPPRQVTEAFF
TRBJ2-3,TRBV7-9,TRBD2,CASSLARGADTQYF
TRBJ2-7,TRBV10-3,TRBD2,CAISESRGRASHEQYF
TRBJ1-5,TRBV25-1,NA,CASSESRTDQPQHF
TRBJ2-7,TRBV19,NA,CASAVNSGAFYEQYF
TRBJ1-2,TRBV29-1,TRBD1,CSVFSRDRELNYGYTF
TRBJ2-7,TRBV14,NA,CASSLWGRIYEQYF
TRBJ2-3,TRBV2,TRBD2,CATRTSGASTDTQYF
TRBJ2-1,TRBV10-2,NA,CASRLGSNVYNEQFF
TRBJ2-1,TRBV7-2,TRBD2,CASSRPGLAGYNEQFF
TRBJ2-7,TRBV5-6,NA,CASSSPLDSISYEQYF
TRBJ2-2,TRBV7-3,NA,CASSSGGGGSGELFF
TRBJ2-3,TRBV7-2,TRBD1,CASSPRTGLSTDTQYF
TRBJ2-5,TRBV9,NA,CASSVGGGGLKTQYF
TRBJ2-7,TRBV19,TRBD2,CASTGGPGTTYEQYF
TRBJ1-2,TRBV5-1,TRBD1,CASSKGQGAGGYTF
TRBJ1-1,TRBV7-3,NA,CASSKSRNTEAFF
TRBJ1-1,TRBV7-3,NA,CASSSPGATEAFF
TRBJ2-1,TRBV19,TRBD2,CAVRVAGGREQFF
TRBJ1-2,TRBV7-9,TRBD1,CASSSLRQGGQYGYTF
TRBJ2-3,TRBV7-2,TRBD1,CASSLSHPGQGASTDTQYF
TRBJ2-7,TRBV28,NA,CASSQPGERSYEQYF
NA,TRBV9,NA,CASSASGTNSYEQYF
TRBJ1-5,TRBV11-2,TRBD1,CASSSSEQGAQHF
TRBJ2-7,TRBV6-1,TRBD1,CASRDTGTGLYEQYF
TRBJ2-3,TRBV13,NA,CASSLTGGVADTQYF
TRBJ1-3,TRBV7-8,NA,CASSPLGNTIYF
TRBJ2-3,TRBV6-1,TRBD2,CASSLAGGSTDTQYF
TRBJ2-3,TRBV30,TRBD2,CAWRGLAGGVSTDTQYF
TRBJ2-7,TRBV19,NA,CASSIVGAEQYF
TRBJ1-5,TRBV19,NA,CASSIGRQYSNQPQHF
TRBJ1-2,TRBV7-2,TRBD1,CASSLGGQGRAYTF
TRBJ2-5,TRBV4-1,NA,CASSQDRVGRETQYF
TRBJ2-5,TRBV15,TRBD1,CATEPEYRGRETQYF
TRBJ2-7,TRBV4-1,TRBD2,CASSHLLAGGSYEQYF
TRBJ1-5,TRBV27,NA,CASSWKGPAQGQPQHF
TRBJ2-4,TRBV13,TRBD1,CASSRQGPENIQYF
TRBJ2-1,TRBV6-5,TRBD1,CASSYFRQGAGNEQFF
TRBJ1-2,TRBV19,NA,CASSIVAGSGYTF
TRBJ2-1,TRBV7-8,NA,CASSARLSPEYNEQFF
TRBJ2-7,TRBV6-1,TRBD2,CASSDLTSGSLFFSYEQYF
TRBJ2-3,TRBV27,TRBD2,CASSSFANLAGGASTDTQYF
TRBJ2-3,TRBV4-3,TRBD2,CASSQDTGVVSGGDTQYF
TRBJ2-7,TRBV27,NA,CASSLSQGSISYEQYF
TRBJ2-1,TRBV5-4,TRBD1,CASSRDRGHNEQFF
TRBJ1-2,TRBV5-1,NA,CASSSEWVNYGYTF
TRBJ2-1,TRBV2,TRBD2,CASSSSGTYNEQFF